This entry lists 16 T cell receptor beta chains sequenced from one sample in a study of blood T cell repertoires in COVID-19. Method: immunoSEQ multiplex PCR; TCRdb's copy keeps in-frame clones and lacks some. The table shows roughly 400,000 clones, with approximately 93% occurring only once. Material: PBMCs or T cells enriched from blood (not recorded which). The receptors originated from a woman aged 40-49 years who had been exposed to COVID-19.

J is TRBJ2-1 and V is TRBV10-3, with a weak D call TRBD1 (6 bases). From germline, CDR1 is ENHRY and CDR2 SYGVKD. V was shortened by 3 bases and J by 6 bases, with 12 bases between the two germline ends. CDR3 length: 14 amino acids. CDR3 DNA sequence: TGTGCCATCAGTGATCCACAGGGTACCAATGAGCAGTTCTTC. It yields the protein CAISDPQGTNEQFF.

The rearrangement joins TRBV7-2 to TRBJ2-4; 7 bases match TRBD1. This CDR3 has 13 amino acids. The V gene's germline CDR1 is SGHTA and CDR2 FQGNSA. Trimming removed 4 bases from V and 6 bases from J; junction bases left unmatched: 3. The DNA for the CDR3 is TGTGCCAGCAGCTCGACAGGGACAAACATTCAGTACTTC. It codes for CASSSTGTNIQYF.

Only one count was recorded for this clone. The chain carries TRBV27 and TRBJ2-5; possible D gene TRBD2, 5 bases. The CDR3 is 13 amino acids. Deletions cut 8 bases from V and 5 bases from J, with 15 bases between. CDR1 MNHEY and CDR2 SMNVEV come from the germline V gene (reference sequence). CDR3 nucleotide sequence: TGTGCCAGCCGGGGTCTGGGTCGGGAGACCCAGTACTTC. It yields the protein CASRGLGRETQYF.

In this sample, this clone turned up once. The rearrangement joins TRBV7-8 to TRBJ1-2; 9 nucleotides line up with TRBD1. The CDR3 is 17 residues long. Unmatched junction bases numbered 6, after V lost 1 base and J lost 0 bases. Per the germline V gene, CDR1 is SGHVS and CDR2 is FQNEAQ. CDR3 in DNA: TGTGCCAGCAGCTTAGGGGGACAGGGATTGGCTAACTATGGCTACACCTTC. Its translation is CASSLGGQGLANYGYTF. Full variable domain (missing parts from reference TRBV7-8 and TRBJ1-2): GAGVSQSPRYKVAKRGQDVALRCDPISGHVSLFWYQQALGQGPEFLTYFQNEAQLDKSGLPSDRFFAERPEGSVSTLKIQRTQQEDSAVYLCASSLGGQGLANYGYTFGSGTRLTVV.

The chain combines TRBV7-2 with TRBJ1-4; D gene ambiguous. This CDR3 contains 17 residues. CDR1 SGHTA and CDR2 FQGNSA come from the germline V gene. V lost 4 bases to trimming and J lost 1 base, with 16 bases between them. CDR3 nucleotide sequence: TGTGCCAGCAGCTCACCTCTCCGGGGTTTAACTAATGAAAAACTGTTTTTT. It codes for CASSSPLRGLTNEKLFF.

V usage is TRBV5-1 and J usage is TRBJ1-2; 9 positions match TRBD1. Germline lookup yields CDR1 SGHRS and CDR2 YFSETQ. The J segment lost 3 bases and the V segment lost 1 base, leaving 13 bases of the junction unmatched. The CDR3 length is 18 residues. CDR3 sequence reads: CASSLFVVQGARDYGYTF. CDR3 DNA sequence: TGCGCCAGCAGCTTGTTTGTGGTACAGGGGGCTCGCGACTATGGCTACACCTTC.

The rearrangement joins TRBV11-2 to TRBJ2-1; the D is unclear. The CDR3 runs to 12 residues. Trimming removed 5 bases from V and 8 bases from J, with 10 bases in between. Germline CDR1 is SGHAT and CDR2 is FQNNGV. CDR3 protein: CASSLVQDEQFF. DNA for the CDR3: TGTGCCAGCAGCCTGGTTCAGGATGAGCAGTTCTTC.

This clone was counted a single time. The rearrangement uses TRBV7-9 and TRBJ1-6; 9 bases map to TRBD1. Trimming cost V 5 bases and J 9 bases; bases outside gene matches: 8. CDR1 SEHNR and CDR2 FQNEAQ come from the germline V gene (reference sequence). The CDR3 is 15 residues long. Written as DNA, the CDR3 is TGTGCCAGCAGCGCACCGGGACAGGGATCTTCACCCCTCCACTTT. This translates into CASSAPGQGSSPLHF.

V is TRBV9 and J is TRBJ1-1, with 7 bases fitting TRBD1. In germline, CDR1 is SGDLS, CDR2 YYNGEE. The CDR3 is 14 residues long. The V segment lost 3 bases and the J segment 8 bases; nucleotides outside the gene matches: 10. The DNA of the CDR3 is TGTGCCAGCAGCGCCCTAACAGGGGCCGTCGAAGCTTTCTTT. Its protein is CASSALTGAVEAFF.

The gene calls are TRBV5-4 and TRBJ2-2; possible D gene TRBD1, 5 bases. Trimming shortened V by 0 bases and J by 0 bases, and 12 bases separated the two germline ends. The germline V gene encodes CDR1 SGHNT and CDR2 YYREEE (reference sequence). The CDR3 spans 17 residues. In DNA, the CDR3 is TGTGCCAGCAGCTTGGGTCCGGACACTACGAACACCGGGGAGCTGTTTTTT. Translation gives CASSLGPDTTNTGELFF.

The chain joins TRBV2 to TRBJ2-1, with D tentatively TRBD2 (6 bases). From germline, CDR1 is SNHLY and CDR2 FYNNEI. Trimming left V 4 bases short and J 6 bases short, with 16 bases between. The CDR3 consists of 15 residues. The CDR3 loop is CASSGGLRKSNEQFF. In DNA form, the CDR3 reads TGTGCCAGCAGTGGTGGACTACGGAAAAGCAATGAGCAGTTCTTC.

CDR3 amino acids: CASSLGAGVGGAYNEQFF. CDR3 bases: TGCGCCAGCAGCCTGGGCGCGGGGGTAGGGGGGGCCTACAATGAGCAGTTCTTC. J is TRBJ2-1 and V is TRBV4-1; tentatively, D is TRBD2 (7 bases). Trimming removed 4 bases from V and 2 bases from J, with 21 bases in between. Looked up from germline, CDR1 is MGHRA and CDR2 is YSYEKL. This CDR3 is 18 amino acids long.

The gene calls are TRBV30 and TRBJ2-2; the D gene is possibly TRBD1 (6 bases). V was trimmed by 0 bases and J by 3 bases, leaving 11 bases between them. CDR3 length equals 15 residues. Germline loops: CDR1 GTSNPN, CDR2 SVGIG (reference sequence). CDR3: CAWSVLGAYTGELFF. CDR3 DNA sequence: TGTGCCTGGAGTGTTTTGGGGGCGTACACCGGGGAGCTGTTTTTT.

This sequence joins TRBV6-5 and TRBJ2-1, with 10 positions matching TRBD2. The V and J ends lost 5 bases and 12 bases, in that order; junction bases with no gene match: 13. The CDR3 is 15 residues long. Germline loops: CDR1 MNHEY, CDR2 SVGAGI. The CDR3: CASSPMTSGSPRQFF. In nucleotides, the CDR3 is TGTGCCAGCAGTCCGATGACTAGCGGGTCCCCGCGGCAGTTCTTC.

The chain employs TRBV7-9 and TRBJ2-5, with D possibly being TRBD1 (6 bases). This CDR3 is built from 16 residues. Germline CDR1 is SEHNR and CDR2 is FQNEAQ (reference sequence). Trimming removed 6 bases from V and 5 bases from J, with 22 bases in between. The CDR3 bases are TGTGCCAGCAGTCCCCCTGGGTCAGGGGTTGAGGAGACCCAGTACTTC. Translation gives CASSPPGSGVEETQYF.

This rearrangement joins TRBV6-2 or TRBV6-3 to TRBJ1-2; D remains unclear. Germline CDR1 is MNHEY and CDR2 is SVGEGT. Trimming took 5 bases from V and 4 from J, leaving 11 bases between them. This CDR3 has 13 amino acids. The CDR3: CASSKQILYGYTF. CDR3 nucleotide sequence: TGTGCCAGCAGTAAACAGATTCTCTATGGCTACACCTTC.